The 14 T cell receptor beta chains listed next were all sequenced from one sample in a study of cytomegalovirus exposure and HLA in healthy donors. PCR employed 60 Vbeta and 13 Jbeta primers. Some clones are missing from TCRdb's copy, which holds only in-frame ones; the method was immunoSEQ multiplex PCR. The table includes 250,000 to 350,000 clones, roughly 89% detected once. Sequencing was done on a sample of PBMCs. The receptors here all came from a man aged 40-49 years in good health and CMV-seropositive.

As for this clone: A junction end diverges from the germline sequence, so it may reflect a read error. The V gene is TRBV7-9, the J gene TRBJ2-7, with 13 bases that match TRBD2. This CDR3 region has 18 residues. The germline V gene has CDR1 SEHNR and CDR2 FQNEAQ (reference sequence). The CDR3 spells CSSSRDAGTSGKLYEQYF. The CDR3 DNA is TGTTCCAGCAGCAGGGACGCCGGGACTAGCGGGAAACTCTACGAGCAGTACTTC.

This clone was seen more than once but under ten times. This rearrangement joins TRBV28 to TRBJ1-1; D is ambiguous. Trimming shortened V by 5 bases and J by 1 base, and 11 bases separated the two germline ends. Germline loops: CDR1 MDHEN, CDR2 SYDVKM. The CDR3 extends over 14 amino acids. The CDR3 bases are TGTGCCAGCAGTCTGGAGATTTCGAACACTGAAGCTTTCTTT. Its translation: CASSLEISNTEAFF.

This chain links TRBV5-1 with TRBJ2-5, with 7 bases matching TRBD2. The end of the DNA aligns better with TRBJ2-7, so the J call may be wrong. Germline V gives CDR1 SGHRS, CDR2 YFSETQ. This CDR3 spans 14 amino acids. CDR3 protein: CASSLAGGIYEQYF. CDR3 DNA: TGCGCCAGCAGCTTGGCCGGGGGGATCTACGAGCAGTACTTC.

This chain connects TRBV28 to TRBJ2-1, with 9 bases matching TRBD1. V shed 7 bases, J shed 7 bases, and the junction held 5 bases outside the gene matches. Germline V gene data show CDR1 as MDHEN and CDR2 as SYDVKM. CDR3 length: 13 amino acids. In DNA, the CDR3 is TGTGCCAGCAAGTCACAGGGGGCGAATGAGCAGTTCTTC. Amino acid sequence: CASKSQGANEQFF.

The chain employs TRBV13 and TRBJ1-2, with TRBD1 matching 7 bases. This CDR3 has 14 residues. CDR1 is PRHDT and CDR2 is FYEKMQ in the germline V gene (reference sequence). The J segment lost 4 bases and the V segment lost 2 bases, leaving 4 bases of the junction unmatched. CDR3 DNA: TGTGCCAGCAGCTTATCCGGACAGGTCTATGGCTACACCTTC. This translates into CASSLSGQVYGYTF.

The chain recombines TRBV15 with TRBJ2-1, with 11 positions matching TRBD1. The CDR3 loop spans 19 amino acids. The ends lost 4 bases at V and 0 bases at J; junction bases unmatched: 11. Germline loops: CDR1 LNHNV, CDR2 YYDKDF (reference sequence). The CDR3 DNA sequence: TGTGCCACCAGCACTCCGGGACAGGGGGTTACCCACTCCTACAATGAGCAGTTCTTC. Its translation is CATSTPGQGVTHSYNEQFF.

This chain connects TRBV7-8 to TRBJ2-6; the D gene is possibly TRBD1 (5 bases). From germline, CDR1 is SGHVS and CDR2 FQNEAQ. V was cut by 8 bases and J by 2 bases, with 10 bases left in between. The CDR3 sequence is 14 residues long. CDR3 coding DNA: TGTGCCAGCGCCCAGGGTGCTGGGGCCAACGTCCTGACTTTC. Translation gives CASAQGAGANVLTF.

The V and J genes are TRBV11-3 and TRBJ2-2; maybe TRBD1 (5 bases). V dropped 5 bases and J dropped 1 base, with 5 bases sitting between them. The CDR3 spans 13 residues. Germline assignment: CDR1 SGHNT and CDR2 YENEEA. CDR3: CASSDRNTGELFF. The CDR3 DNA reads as TGTGCCAGCAGCGACAGGAACACCGGGGAGCTGTTTTTT.

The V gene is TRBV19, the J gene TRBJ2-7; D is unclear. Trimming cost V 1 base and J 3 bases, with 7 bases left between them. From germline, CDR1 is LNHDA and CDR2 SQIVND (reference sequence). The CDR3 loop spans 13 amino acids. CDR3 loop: CASSIGEDYEQYF. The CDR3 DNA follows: TGTGCCAGTAGTATAGGAGAGGACTACGAGCAGTACTTC.

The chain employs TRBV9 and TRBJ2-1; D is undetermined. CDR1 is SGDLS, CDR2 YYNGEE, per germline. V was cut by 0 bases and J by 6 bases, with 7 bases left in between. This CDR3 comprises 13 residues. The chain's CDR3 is CASSVASGNEQFF. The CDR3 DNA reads TGTGCCAGCAGCGTAGCTTCCGGCAATGAGCAGTTCTTC.

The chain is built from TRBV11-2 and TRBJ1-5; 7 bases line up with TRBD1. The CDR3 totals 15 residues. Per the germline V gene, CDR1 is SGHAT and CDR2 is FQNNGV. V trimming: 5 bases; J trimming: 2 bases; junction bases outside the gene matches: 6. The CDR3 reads CASSLGGFGNQPQHF. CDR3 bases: TGTGCCAGCAGCCTAGGGGGCTTTGGCAATCAGCCCCAGCATTTT.

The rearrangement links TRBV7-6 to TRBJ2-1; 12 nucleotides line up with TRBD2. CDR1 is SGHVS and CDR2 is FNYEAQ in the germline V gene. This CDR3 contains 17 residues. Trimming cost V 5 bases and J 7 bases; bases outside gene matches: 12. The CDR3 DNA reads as TGTGCCAGCAGCGGAGGACTAGCGGGGCGAGCTCCGAATGAGCAGTTCTTC. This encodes CASSGGLAGRAPNEQFF.

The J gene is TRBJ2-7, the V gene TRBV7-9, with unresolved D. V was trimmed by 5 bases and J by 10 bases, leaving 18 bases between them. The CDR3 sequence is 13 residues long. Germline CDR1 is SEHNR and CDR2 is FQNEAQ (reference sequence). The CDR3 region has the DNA TGTGCCAGCAGCCCAGCAACCAGGCCGGCTCAGTACTTC. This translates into CASSPATRPAQYF.

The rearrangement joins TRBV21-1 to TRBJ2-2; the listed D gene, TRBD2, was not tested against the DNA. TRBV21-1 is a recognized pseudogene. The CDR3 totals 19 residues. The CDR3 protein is CASRSRQGLAGGLHGELFF. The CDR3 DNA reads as TGTGCCAGCAGATCGAGACAGGGGCTAGCGGGAGGGCTGCACGGGGAGCTGTTTTTT.